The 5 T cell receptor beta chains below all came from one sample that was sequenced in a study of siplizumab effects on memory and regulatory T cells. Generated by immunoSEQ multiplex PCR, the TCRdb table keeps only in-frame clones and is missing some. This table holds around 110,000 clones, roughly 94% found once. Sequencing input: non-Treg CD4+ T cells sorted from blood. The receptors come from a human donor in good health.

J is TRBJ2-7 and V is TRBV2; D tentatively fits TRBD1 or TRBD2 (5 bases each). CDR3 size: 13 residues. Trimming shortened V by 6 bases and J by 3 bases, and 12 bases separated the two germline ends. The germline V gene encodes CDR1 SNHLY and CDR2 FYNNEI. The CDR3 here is CASSKGTDYEQYF. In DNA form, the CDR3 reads TGTGCCAGCAGCAAGGGGACGGACTACGAGCAGTACTTC.

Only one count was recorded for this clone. The CDR3 DNA reads as TGTGCCAGCAGGGGACAGGGCCAAACGGGCACCTTC. Its translation: CASRGQGQTGTF. This chain joins TRBV11-1 and TRBJ1-2; 9 bases are a match to TRBD1. Germline V lookup: CDR1 SGHAT, CDR2 FQDESV (reference sequence). J was trimmed by 13 bases and V by 6 bases; bases with no gene match: 9. The CDR3 is 12 amino acids.

CDR3 in amino acids: CASSFWLAGSGEQFF. Written as DNA, the CDR3 is TGTGCCAGCAGTTTCTGGTTAGCGGGATCGGGGGAGCAGTTCTTC. The rearrangement joins TRBV27 to TRBJ2-1; the match to TRBD2 covers 8 bases. This CDR3 contains 15 residues. Trimming took 3 bases from V and 10 from J; bases not matched to a gene: 11. The germline CDR1 and CDR2 sequences are MNHEY and SMNVEV (reference sequence).

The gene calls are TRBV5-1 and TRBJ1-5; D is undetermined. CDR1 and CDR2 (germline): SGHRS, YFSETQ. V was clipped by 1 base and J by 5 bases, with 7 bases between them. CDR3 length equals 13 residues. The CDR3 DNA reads TGCGCCAGCAGCTTGTATCCTTATCAGCCCCAGCATTTT. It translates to CASSLYPYQPQHF.

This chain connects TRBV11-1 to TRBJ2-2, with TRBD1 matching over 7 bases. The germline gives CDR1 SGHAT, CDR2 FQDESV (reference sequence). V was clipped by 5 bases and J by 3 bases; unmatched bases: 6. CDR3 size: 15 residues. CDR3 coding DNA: TGTGCCAGCAGCCCGGACAGGATTTACACCGGGGAGCTGTTTTTT. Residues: CASSPDRIYTGELFF. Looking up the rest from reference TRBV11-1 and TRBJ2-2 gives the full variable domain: EAEVAQSPRYKITEKSQAVAFWCDPISGHATLYWYRQILGQGPELLVQFQDESVVDDSQLPKDRFSAERLKGVDSTLKIQPAELGDSAMYLCASSPDRIYTGELFFGEGSRLTVL.